This T cell receptor (beta chain) is from a study of HIV-infected patients and healthy controls. This CDR3 is built from 12 residues. CDR1 is MNHNY and CDR2 is SVGAGI in the germline V gene (reference sequence). The germline V and J ends were trimmed by 2 bases and 15 bases, with 14 bases remaining between them. This clonotype showed up just a few times. TCRdb re-called the 5' RACE reads with MiXCR, one entry per CDR3 protein. This sample has tens of thousands of distinct CDR3 sequences, with 15% to 20% found just once. The V call is TRBV6-6, the J call TRBJ1-5; possible D gene TRBD1, 5 bases. The sequence was collected from a human donor in good health. Sequencing was done on a sample of CD4+ T cells from blood. DNA of the CDR3: TGTGCCAGCAGTTACATTGGCAGGGTCACGCATTTT. Amino acids: CASSYIGRVTHF.